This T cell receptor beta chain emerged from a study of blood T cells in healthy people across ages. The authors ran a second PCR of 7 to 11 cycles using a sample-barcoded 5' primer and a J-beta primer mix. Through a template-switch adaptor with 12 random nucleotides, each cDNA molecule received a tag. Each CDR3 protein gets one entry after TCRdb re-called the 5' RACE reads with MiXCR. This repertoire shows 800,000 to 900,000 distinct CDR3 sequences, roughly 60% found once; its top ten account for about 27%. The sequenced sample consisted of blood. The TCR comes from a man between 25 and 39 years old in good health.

The CDR3: CASSLAAGVLNEQFF. The DNA of the CDR3 is TGTGCCAGCAGCTTAGCGGCGGGCGTCCTCAATGAGCAGTTCTTC. This sequence joins TRBV7-2 and TRBJ2-1, with D maybe TRBD2 (5 bases). Per the germline V gene, CDR1 is SGHTA and CDR2 is FQGNSA. Trimming pared 0 bases from V and 6 bases from J, leaving 12 bases between. There are 15 residues in the CDR3.